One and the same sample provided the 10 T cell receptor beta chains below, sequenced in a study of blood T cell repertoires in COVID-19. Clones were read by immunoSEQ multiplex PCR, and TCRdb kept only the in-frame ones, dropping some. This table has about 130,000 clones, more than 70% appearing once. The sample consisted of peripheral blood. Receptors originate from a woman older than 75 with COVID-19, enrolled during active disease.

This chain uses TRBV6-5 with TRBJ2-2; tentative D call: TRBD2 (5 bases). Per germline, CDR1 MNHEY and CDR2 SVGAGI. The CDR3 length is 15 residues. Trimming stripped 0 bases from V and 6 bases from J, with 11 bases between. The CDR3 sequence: CASSYSVGGPGELFF. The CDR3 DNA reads TGTGCCAGCAGTTACTCAGTCGGCGGGCCCGGGGAGCTGTTTTTT.

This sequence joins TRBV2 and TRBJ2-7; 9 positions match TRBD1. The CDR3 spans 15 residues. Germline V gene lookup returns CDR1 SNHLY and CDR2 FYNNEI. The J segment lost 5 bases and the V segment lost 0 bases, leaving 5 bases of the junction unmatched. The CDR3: CASSEARTGVDEQYF. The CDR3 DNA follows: TGTGCCAGCAGTGAAGCAAGGACAGGGGTCGACGAGCAGTACTTC.

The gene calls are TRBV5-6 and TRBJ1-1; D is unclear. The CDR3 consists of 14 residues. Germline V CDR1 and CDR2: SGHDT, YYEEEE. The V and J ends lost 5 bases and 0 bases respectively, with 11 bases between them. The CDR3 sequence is CASRMLSLNTEAFF. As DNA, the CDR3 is TGTGCCAGCAGGATGCTGAGTTTGAACACTGAAGCTTTCTTT.

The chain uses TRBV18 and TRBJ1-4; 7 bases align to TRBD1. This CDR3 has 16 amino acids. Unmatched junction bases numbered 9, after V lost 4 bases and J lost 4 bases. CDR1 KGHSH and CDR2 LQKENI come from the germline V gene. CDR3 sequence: CASSRDRAGSNEKLFF. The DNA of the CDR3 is TGTGCCAGCTCACGAGACAGGGCAGGAAGTAATGAAAAACTGTTTTTT.

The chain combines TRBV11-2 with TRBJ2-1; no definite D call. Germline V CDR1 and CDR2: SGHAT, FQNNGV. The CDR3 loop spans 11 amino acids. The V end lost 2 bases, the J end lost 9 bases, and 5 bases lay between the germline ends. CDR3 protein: CASSLMSEQFF. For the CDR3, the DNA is TGTGCCAGCAGCTTAATGAGTGAGCAGTTCTTC.

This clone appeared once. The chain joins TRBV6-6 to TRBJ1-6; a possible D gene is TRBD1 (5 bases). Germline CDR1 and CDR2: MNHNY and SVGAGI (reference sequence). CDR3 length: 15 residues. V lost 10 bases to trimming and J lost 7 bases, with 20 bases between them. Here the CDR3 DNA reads TGTGCCACCCTCCCAGGGCGGGGCCAAAATTCACCCCTCCACTTT. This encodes CATLPGRGQNSPLHF.

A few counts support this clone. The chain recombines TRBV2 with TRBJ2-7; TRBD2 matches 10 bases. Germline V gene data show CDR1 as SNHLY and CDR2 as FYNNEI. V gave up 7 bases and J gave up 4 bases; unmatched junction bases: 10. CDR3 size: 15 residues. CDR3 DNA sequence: TGTGCCAGCAAGACAGCGGGAGGGCCCTCGTACGAGCAGTACTTC. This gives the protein CASKTAGGPSYEQYF.

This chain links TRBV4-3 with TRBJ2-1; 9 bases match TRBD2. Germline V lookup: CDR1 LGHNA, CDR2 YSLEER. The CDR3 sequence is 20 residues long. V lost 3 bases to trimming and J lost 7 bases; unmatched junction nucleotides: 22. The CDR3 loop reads CASSHQDLTASGVGRNEQFF. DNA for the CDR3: TGCGCCAGCAGCCATCAGGACCTCACGGCTAGCGGGGTGGGGAGGAATGAGCAGTTCTTC.

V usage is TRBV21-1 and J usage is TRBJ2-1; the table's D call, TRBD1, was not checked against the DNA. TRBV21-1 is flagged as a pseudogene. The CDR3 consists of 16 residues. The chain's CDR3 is CASSKSPHSSYNEQFF. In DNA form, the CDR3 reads TGTGCCAGCAGCAAAAGTCCCCACAGCTCCTACAATGAGCAGTTCTTC.

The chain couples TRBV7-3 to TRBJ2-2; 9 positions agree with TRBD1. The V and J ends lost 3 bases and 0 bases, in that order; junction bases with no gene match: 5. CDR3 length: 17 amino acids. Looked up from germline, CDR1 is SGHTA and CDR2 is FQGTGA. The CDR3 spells CASSLNGQGTNTGELFF. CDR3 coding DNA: TGTGCCAGCAGCTTGAATGGACAGGGGACGAACACCGGGGAGCTGTTTTTT.